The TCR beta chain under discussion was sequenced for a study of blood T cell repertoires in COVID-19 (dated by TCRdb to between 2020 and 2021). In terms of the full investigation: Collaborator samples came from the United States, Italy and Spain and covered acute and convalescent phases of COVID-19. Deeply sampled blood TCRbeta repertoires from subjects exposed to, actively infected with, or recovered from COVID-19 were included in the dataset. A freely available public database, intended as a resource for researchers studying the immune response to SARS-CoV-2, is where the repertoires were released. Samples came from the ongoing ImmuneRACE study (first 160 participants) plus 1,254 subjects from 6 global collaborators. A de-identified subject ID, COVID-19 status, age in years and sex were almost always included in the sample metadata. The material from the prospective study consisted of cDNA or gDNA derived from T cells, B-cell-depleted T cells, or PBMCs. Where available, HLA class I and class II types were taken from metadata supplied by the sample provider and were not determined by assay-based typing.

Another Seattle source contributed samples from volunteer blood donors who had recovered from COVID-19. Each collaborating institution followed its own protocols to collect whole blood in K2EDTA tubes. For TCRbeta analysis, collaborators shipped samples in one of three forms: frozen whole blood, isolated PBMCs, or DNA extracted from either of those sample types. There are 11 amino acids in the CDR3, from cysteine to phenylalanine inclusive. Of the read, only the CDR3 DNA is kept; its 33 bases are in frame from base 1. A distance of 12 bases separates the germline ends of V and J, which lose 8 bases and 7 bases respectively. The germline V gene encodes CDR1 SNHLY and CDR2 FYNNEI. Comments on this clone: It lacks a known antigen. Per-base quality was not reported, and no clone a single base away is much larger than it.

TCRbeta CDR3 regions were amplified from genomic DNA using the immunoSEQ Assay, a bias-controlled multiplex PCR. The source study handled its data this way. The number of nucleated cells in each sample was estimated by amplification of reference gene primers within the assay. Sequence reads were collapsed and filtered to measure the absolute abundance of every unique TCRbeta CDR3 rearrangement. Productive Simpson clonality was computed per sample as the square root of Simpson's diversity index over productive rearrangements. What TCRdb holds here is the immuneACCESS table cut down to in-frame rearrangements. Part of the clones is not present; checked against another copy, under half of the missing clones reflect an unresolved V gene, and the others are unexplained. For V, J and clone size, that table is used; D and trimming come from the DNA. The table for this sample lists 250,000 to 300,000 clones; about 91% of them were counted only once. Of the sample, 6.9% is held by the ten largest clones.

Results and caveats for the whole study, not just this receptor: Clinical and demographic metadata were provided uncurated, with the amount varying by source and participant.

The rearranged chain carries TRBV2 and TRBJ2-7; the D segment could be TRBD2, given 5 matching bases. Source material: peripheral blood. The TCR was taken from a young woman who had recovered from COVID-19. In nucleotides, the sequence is TGTGCCAGCCTGGGGAGCAGGGAGCAGTACTTC. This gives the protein CASLGSREQYF.